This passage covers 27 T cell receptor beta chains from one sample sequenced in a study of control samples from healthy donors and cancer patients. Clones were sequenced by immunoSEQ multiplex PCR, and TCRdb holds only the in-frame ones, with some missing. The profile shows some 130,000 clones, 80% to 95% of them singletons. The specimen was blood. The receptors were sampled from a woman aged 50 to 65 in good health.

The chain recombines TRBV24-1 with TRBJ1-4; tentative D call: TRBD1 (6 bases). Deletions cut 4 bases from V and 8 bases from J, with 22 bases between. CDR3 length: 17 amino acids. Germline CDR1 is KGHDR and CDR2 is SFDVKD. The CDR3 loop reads CATSDMGHKTIPEKLFF. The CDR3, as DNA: TGTGCCACCAGTGACATGGGACACAAGACTATACCCGAAAAACTGTTTTTT.

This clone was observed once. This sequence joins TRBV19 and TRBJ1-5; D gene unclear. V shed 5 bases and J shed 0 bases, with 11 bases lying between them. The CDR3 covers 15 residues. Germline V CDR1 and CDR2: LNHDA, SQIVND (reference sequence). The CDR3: CASSYPVHSNQPQHF. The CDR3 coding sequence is TGTGCCAGTAGTTACCCGGTCCATAGCAATCAGCCCCAGCATTTT.

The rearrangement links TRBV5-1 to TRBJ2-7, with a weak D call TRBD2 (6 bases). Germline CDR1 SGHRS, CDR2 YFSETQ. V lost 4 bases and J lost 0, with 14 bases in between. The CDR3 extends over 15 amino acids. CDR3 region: CASSEDPGASYEQYF. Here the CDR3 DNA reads TGCGCCAGCAGCGAGGACCCGGGAGCCTCCTACGAGCAGTACTTC.

This chain's CDR3 is CASSLVAAQYF. The CDR3, as DNA: TGTGCCAGCAGCTTGGTAGCGGCGCAGTATTTT. This chain connects TRBV11-2 to TRBJ2-3; D perhaps matches TRBD2 (6 bases). The CDR3 has 11 residues. The V gene lost 3 bases and the J gene lost 10 bases, with 8 bases spanning the gap. Germline values: CDR1 SGHAT, CDR2 FQNNGV. The full variable domain, completed using reference TRBV11-2 and TRBJ2-3, is EAGVAQSPRYKIIEKRQSVAFWCNPISGHATLYWYQQILGQGPKLLIQFQNNGVVDDSQLPKDRFSAERLKGVDSTLKIQPAKLEDSAVYLCASSLVAAQYFGPGTRLTVL.

In DNA, the CDR3 is TGTGCCAGCAGCTTAGGGGAAAACTATGGCTACACCTTC. Its protein is CASSLGENYGYTF. This rearrangement joins TRBV5-5 to TRBJ1-2, with D maybe TRBD1 (5 bases). Trimming left V 2 bases short and J 2 bases short, with 7 bases between. Germline values: CDR1 SGHKS, CDR2 YYEKEE (reference sequence). The CDR3 runs 13 residues.

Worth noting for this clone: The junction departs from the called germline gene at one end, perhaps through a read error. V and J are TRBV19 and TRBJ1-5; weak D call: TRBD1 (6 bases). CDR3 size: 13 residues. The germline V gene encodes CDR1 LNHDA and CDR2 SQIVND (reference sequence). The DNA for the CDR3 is TGTGCCAGCAGTACAGGGTTGGGTCAGCCCCAGCATTTT. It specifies CASSTGLGQPQHF.

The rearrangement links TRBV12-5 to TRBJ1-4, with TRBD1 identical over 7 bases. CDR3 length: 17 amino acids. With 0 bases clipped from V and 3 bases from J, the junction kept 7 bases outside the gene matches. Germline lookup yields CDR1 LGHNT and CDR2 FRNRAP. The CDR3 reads CASGLVSAGQPNEKLFF. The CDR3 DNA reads TGTGCTAGTGGTTTGGTCAGCGCGGGACAGCCTAATGAAAAACTGTTTTTT.

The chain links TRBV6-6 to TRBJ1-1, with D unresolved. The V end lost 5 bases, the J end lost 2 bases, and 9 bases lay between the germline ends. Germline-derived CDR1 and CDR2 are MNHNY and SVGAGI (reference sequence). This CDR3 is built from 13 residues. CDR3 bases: TGTGCCAGCAGTCACCGATCCAACACTGAAGCTTTCTTT. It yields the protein CASSHRSNTEAFF.

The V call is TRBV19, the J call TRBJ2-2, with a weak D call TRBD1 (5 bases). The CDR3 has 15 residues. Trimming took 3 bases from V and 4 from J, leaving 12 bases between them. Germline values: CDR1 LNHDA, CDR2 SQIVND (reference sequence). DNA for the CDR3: TGTGCCAGTAGTATTGGGCCAAGGGGCACCGGGGAGCTGTTTTTT. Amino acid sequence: CASSIGPRGTGELFF.

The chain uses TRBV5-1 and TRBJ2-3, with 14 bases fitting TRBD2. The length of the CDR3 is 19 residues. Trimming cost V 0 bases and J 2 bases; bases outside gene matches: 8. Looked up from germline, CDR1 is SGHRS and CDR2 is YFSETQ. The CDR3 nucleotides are TGCGCCAGCAGCTTGGGACTAGCGGGGGGGCTAAGCAACACAGATACGCAGTATTTT. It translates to CASSLGLAGGLSNTDTQYF.

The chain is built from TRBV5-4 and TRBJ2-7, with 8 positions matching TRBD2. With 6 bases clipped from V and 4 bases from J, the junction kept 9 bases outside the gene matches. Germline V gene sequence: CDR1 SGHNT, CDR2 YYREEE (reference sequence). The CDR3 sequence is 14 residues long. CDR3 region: CASTKAGDSYEQYF. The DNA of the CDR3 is TGTGCCAGCACCAAAGCGGGAGACTCTTACGAGCAGTACTTC.

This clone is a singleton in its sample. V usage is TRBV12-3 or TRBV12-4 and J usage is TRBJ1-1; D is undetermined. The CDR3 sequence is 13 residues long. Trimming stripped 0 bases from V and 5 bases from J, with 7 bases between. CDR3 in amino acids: CASSLAHETEAFF. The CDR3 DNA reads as TGTGCCAGCAGTTTAGCGCATGAGACTGAAGCTTTCTTT.

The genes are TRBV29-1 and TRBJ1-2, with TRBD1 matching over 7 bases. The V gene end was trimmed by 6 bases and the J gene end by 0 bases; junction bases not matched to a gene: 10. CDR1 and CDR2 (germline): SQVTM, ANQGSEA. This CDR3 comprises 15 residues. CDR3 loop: CSVPGTDSTNYGYTF. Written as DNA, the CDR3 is TGCAGCGTCCCCGGGACAGACTCGACTAACTATGGCTACACCTTC.

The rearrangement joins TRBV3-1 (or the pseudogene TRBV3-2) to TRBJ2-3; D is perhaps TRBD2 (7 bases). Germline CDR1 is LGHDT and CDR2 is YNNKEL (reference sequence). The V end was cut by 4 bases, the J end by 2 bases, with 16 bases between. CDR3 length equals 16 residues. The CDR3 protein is CASSPRAGGPTDTQYF. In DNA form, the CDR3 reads TGTGCCAGCAGCCCCCGGGCCGGGGGGCCCACAGATACGCAGTATTTT.

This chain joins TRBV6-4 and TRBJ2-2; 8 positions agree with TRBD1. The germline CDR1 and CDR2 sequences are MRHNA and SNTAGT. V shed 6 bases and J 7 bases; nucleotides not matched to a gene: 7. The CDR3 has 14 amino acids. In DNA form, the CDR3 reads TGTGCCAGCAGGAGGACAGGGTTAGACGGGGAGCTGTTTTTT. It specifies CASRRTGLDGELFF.

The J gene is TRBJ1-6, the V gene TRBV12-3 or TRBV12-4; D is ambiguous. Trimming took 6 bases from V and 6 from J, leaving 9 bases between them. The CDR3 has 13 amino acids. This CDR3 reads CASRGRVNSPLHF. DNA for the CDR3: TGTGCCAGCAGAGGACGGGTTAATTCACCCCTCCACTTT.

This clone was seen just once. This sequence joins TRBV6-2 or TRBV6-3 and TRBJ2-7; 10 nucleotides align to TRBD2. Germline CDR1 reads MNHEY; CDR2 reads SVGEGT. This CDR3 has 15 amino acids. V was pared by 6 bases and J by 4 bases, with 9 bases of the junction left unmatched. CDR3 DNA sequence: TGTGCCAGCAGCCCCAAGCGGGGGGGCGCGTACGAGCAGTACTTC. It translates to CASSPKRGGAYEQYF.

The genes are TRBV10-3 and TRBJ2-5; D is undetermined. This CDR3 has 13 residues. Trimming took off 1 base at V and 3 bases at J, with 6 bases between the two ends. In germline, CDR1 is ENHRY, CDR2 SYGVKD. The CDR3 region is CAISELPEETQYF. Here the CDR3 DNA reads TGTGCCATCAGTGAGTTGCCGGAAGAGACCCAGTACTTC.

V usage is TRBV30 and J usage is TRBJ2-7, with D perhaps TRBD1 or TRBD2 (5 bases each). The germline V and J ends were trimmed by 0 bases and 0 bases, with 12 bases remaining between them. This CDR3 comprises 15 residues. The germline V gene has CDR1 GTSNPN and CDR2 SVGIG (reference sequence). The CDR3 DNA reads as TGTGCCTGGAGTGTTAAGGGACGTAGCTCCTACGAGCAGTACTTC. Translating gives CAWSVKGRSSYEQYF.

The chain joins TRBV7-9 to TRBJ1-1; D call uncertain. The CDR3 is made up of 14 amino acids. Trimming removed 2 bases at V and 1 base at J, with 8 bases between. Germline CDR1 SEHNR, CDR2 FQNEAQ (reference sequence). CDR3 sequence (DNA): TGTGCCAGCAGCTTAAAGGGTGGGAACACTGAAGCTTTCTTT. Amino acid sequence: CASSLKGGNTEAFF.

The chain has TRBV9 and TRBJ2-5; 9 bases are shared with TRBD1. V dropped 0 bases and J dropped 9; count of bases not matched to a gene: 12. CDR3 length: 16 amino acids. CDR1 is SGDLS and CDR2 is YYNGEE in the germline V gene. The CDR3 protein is CASSVEVGGTGSPQYF. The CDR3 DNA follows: TGTGCCAGCAGCGTAGAGGTTGGGGGGACAGGGAGTCCCCAGTACTTC.

Here the CDR3 DNA reads TGTGCCAGTAGTATCCGACAGAACACTGAAGCTTTCTTT. It yields the protein CASSIRQNTEAFF. The chain has TRBV19 and TRBJ1-1, with D unclear. The CDR3 is 13 amino acids. The V end was cut by 3 bases, the J end by 1 base, with 6 bases between. Germline V gives CDR1 LNHDA, CDR2 SQIVND (reference sequence).

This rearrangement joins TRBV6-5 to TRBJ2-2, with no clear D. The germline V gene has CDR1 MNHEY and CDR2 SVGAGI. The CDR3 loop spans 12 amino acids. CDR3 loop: CAARQNTGELFF. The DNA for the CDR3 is TGTGCGGCCCGACAGAACACCGGGGAGCTGTTTTTT.

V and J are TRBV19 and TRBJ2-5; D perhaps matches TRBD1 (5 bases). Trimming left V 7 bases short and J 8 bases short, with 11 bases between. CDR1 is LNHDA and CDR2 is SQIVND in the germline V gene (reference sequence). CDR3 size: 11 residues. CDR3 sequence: CASKGIHTQYF. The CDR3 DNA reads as TGTGCCAGTAAGGGGATCCACACCCAGTACTTC. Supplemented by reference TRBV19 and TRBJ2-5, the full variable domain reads DGGITQSPKYLFRKEGQNVTLSCEQNLNHDAMYWYRQDPGQGLRLIYYSQIVNDFQKGDIAEGYSVSREKKESFPLTVTSAQKNPTAFYLCASKGIHTQYFGPGTRLLVL.

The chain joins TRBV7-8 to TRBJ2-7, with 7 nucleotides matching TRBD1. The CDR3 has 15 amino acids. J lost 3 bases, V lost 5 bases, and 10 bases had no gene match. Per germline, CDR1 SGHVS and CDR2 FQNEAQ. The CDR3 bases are TGTGCCAGCAGCCCAGGGGGTACAGGAATCTACGAGCAGTACTTC. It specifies CASSPGGTGIYEQYF. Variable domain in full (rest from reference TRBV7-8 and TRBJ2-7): GAGVSQSPRYKVAKRGQDVALRCDPISGHVSLFWYQQALGQGPEFLTYFQNEAQLDKSGLPSDRFFAERPEGSVSTLKIQRTQQEDSAVYLCASSPGGTGIYEQYFGPGTRLTVT.

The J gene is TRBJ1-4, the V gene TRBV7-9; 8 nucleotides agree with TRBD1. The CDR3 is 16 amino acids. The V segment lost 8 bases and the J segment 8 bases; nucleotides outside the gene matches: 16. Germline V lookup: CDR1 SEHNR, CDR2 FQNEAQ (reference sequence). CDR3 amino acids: CASLSDVTGGGEKLFF. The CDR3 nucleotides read TGTGCCAGCCTTTCCGACGTAACAGGGGGTGGGGAAAAACTGTTTTTT.

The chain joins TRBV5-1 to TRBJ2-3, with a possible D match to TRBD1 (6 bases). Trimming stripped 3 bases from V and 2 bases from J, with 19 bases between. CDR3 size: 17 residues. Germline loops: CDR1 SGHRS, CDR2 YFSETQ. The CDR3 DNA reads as TGCGCCAGCAGCTGGGGATTGACAGGCGCCTTCACAGATACGCAGTATTTT. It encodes CASSWGLTGAFTDTQYF.